One sample yielded the 17 T cell receptor beta chains listed below, sequenced in a study of neurological immune-mediated disorders. TCRdb re-called the 5' RACE reads with MiXCR, one entry per CDR3 protein. Of over 13,000 distinct CDR3 sequences in the sample, under 8% are singletons; the top ten hold about 24%. The source material was CD8+ T cells from blood. These receptor sequences come from a woman aged 40 to 50 in good health.

This clonotype was seen ten or more times. The V and J genes are TRBV29-1 and TRBJ2-7; possible D gene TRBD2, 5 bases. This CDR3 spans 13 amino acids. V was clipped by 3 bases and J by 1 base, with 10 bases between them. Germline CDR1 and CDR2: SQVTM and ANQGSEA. CDR3 region: CSVESSNSYEQYF. CDR3 DNA: TGCAGCGTTGAGTCTAGCAATTCCTACGAGCAGTACTTC.

This clonotype was counted ten times or more. The CDR3 region is CASSQATGWGYTF. The CDR3 bases are TGTGCCAGCAGCCAAGCGACAGGTTGGGGCTACACCTTC. J is TRBJ1-2 and V is TRBV12-3 or TRBV12-4, with D possibly TRBD1 on 6 matching bases. Trimming took off 6 bases at V and 8 bases at J, with 16 bases between the two ends. The CDR3 has 13 residues.

This clonotype was seen many times. This sequence joins TRBV18 and TRBJ2-2, with 8 bases identical to TRBD1. The junction had 7 bases not matched to a gene; V was cut back by 3 bases and J by 7 bases. The CDR3 contains 15 residues. Germline V gene data show CDR1 as KGHSH and CDR2 as LQKENI. The CDR3: CASSPEDRASGELFF. CDR3 nucleotides: TGTGCCAGCTCACCCGAGGACAGGGCAAGCGGGGAGCTGTTTTTT.

This clonotype was seen ten or more times. V is TRBV20-1 and J is TRBJ2-1; D gene unclear. The CDR3 sequence is 14 residues long. The V end lost 0 bases, the J end lost 0 bases, and 6 bases lay between the germline ends. CDR1 DFQATT and CDR2 SNEGSKA come from the germline V gene (reference sequence). CDR3 coding DNA: TGCAGTGCTAGAGAGGGTAACTCCTACAATGAGCAGTTCTTC. Its translation is CSAREGNSYNEQFF.

This clonotype was recorded at least ten times. The V and J genes are TRBV20-1 and TRBJ2-7, with no clear D. The CDR3 spans 13 residues. Germline assignment: CDR1 DFQATT and CDR2 SNEGSKA (reference sequence). V was shortened by 1 base and J by 3 bases, with 10 bases between the two germline ends. The CDR3 DNA reads TGCAGTGCTAGAGGGTCAGAGCGCTACGAGCAGTACTTC. Translated: CSARGSERYEQYF.

This clonotype was counted at least ten times. The chain carries TRBV7-9 and TRBJ1-1; 7 positions match TRBD1. The CDR3 loop spans 14 amino acids. Unmatched junction bases numbered 5, after V lost 3 bases and J lost 4 bases. Germline V lookup: CDR1 SEHNR, CDR2 FQNEAQ (reference sequence). This chain's CDR3 is CASSFQGVGTEAFF. CDR3 in DNA: TGTGCCAGCAGCTTCCAGGGGGTGGGCACTGAAGCTTTCTTT. Based on the CDR3 plus reference TRBV7-9 and TRBJ1-1, the full variable domain is DTGVSQNPRHKITKRGQNVTFRCDPISEHNRLYWYRQTLGQGPEFLTYFQNEAQLEKSRLLSDRFSAERPKGSFSTLEIQRTEQGDSAMYLCASSFQGVGTEAFFGQGTRLTVV.

This clonotype was detected ten times or more. The V and J genes are TRBV11-2 and TRBJ2-7; a possible D gene is TRBD2 (5 bases). The CDR3 consists of 13 residues. Germline V gene data show CDR1 as SGHAT and CDR2 as FQNNGV. Trimming took off 1 base at V and 4 bases at J, with 8 bases between the two ends. For the CDR3, the DNA is TGTGCCAGCAGCTTAGGGCTAGCTTACGAGCAGTACTTC. This translates into CASSLGLAYEQYF.

The table lists this clonotype with many counts. The chain has TRBV29-1 and TRBJ2-1, with D perhaps TRBD2 (6 bases). The CDR3 is 12 residues long. CDR1 is SQVTM and CDR2 is ANQGSEA in the germline V gene. V was trimmed by 3 bases and J by 6 bases, leaving 9 bases between them. CDR3 bases: TGCAGCGTTGATGTGGGGGGCAATGAGCAGTTCTTC. It yields the protein CSVDVGGNEQFF.

This clonotype was recorded at least ten times. This sequence joins TRBV2 and TRBJ2-7, with D possibly being TRBD1 or TRBD2 (5 bases each). CDR1 and CDR2 from the germline V gene are SNHLY and FYNNEI. The CDR3 runs to 16 residues. The V and J ends lost 10 bases and 4 bases respectively, with 26 bases between them. CDR3 loop: CAIPARTGAKAYEQYF. CDR3 bases: TGTGCCATCCCCGCCCGGACCGGGGCCAAAGCGTACGAGCAGTACTTC.

This clonotype has at least ten counts. As DNA, the CDR3 is TGTGCCAGCAGACCCAGCGCGGGGCTGCCCTACGAGCAGTACTTC. Its translation: CASRPSAGLPYEQYF. The rearrangement joins TRBV27 to TRBJ2-7; possible D gene TRBD2, 6 bases. Germline V gene sequence: CDR1 MNHEY, CDR2 SMNVEV (reference sequence). The V and J ends lost 6 bases and 2 bases respectively, with 17 bases between them. The CDR3 length is 15 residues.

In its sample, this clonotype was seen many times. The V gene is TRBV4-2, the J gene TRBJ2-7; D possibly matches TRBD1 or TRBD2 (5 bases each). The germline V gene encodes CDR1 LGHNA and CDR2 YNFKEQ. Between the trimmed V and J ends, which lost 0 bases and 4 bases, there was a span of 13 bases. The CDR3 length is 15 residues. This CDR3 reads CASSQDSPGPYEQYF. The CDR3 DNA follows: TGTGCCAGCAGCCAAGATTCCCCGGGACCGTACGAGCAGTACTTC.

This clonotype was detected many times. The chain carries TRBV28 and TRBJ2-7; no reliable D call. The CDR3 extends over 11 amino acids. Germline assignment: CDR1 MDHEN and CDR2 SYDVKM. The ends were cut back, 2 bases at V and 9 bases at J, with 8 bases in the middle. The CDR3 loop is CASSLGQVQYF. The CDR3 DNA sequence: TGTGCCAGCAGTTTAGGCCAGGTGCAGTACTTC.

This clonotype was seen many times. This sequence joins TRBV7-9 and TRBJ2-3, with a tentative D call TRBD1 (6 bases). The CDR3 totals 14 residues. V lost 9 bases, J lost 1 base, and 14 bases lay in between. Germline CDR1 and CDR2: SEHNR and FQNEAQ (reference sequence). CDR3 coding DNA: TGTGCCAGTATGGACAGAGACCGCACAGATACGCAGTATTTT. It is translated as CASMDRDRTDTQYF.

Ten or more counts support this clonotype. The chain employs TRBV5-5 and TRBJ2-5; tentatively, D is TRBD2 (5 bases). CDR1 SGHKS and CDR2 YYEKEE come from the germline V gene (reference sequence). The CDR3 is made up of 16 amino acids. V gave up 2 bases and J gave up 5 bases, with 19 bases separating them. This chain's CDR3 is CASSLRLAPAWETQYF. As DNA, the CDR3 is TGTGCCAGCAGCTTACGGCTAGCCCCAGCCTGGGAGACCCAGTACTTC.

This clonotype was observed many times. The gene calls are TRBV6-1 and TRBJ2-1; TRBD1 matches at 8 bases. Germline CDR1 reads MNHNS; CDR2 reads SASEGT. CDR3 size: 13 residues. After removal of 7 bases from V and 7 bases from J, the junction contained 6 bases not matched to a gene. The CDR3 loop is CASTRTGWNEQFF. The DNA for the CDR3 is TGTGCCAGCACAAGGACAGGGTGGAATGAGCAGTTCTTC.

This clonotype appeared many times. The chain is built from TRBV5-5 and TRBJ2-1, with 9 bases fitting TRBD1. CDR3 length equals 11 residues. Germline V gives CDR1 SGHKS, CDR2 YYEKEE (reference sequence). V gave up 9 bases and J gave up 8 bases; unmatched junction bases: 3. Written as DNA, the CDR3 is TGTGCCACCACAGGGGGCGATGAGCAGTTCTTC. Encoded protein: CATTGGDEQFF.

This clonotype appeared many times. The rearrangement links TRBV20-1 to TRBJ2-5; the match to TRBD2 covers 8 bases. The germline CDR1 and CDR2 sequences are DFQATT and SNEGSKA (reference sequence). This CDR3 has 15 residues. J lost 5 bases, V lost 1 base, and 9 bases had no gene match. CDR3: CSARAGTTGGETQYF. Written as DNA, the CDR3 is TGCAGTGCTAGAGCCGGGACGACGGGAGGGGAGACCCAGTACTTC.